This T cell receptor beta chain was profiled in a study of blood T cells in healthy people across ages. CDR1 ENHRY and CDR2 SYGVKD come from the germline V gene. The CDR3 loop spans 15 amino acids. V was clipped by 0 bases and J by 6 bases, with 12 bases between them. Together with a sample-barcoded 5' primer, a J-beta primer mix was included in a second PCR lasting about 7 to 12 cycles. Using its own MiXCR run on the 5' RACE reads, TCRdb lists one record per CDR3 protein. The sample lists hundreds of thousands of distinct CDR3 sequences, about 48% occurring once. This clonotype was counted a few times.

The sequencing input was blood. The receptor comes from a man older than 75 in good health. This rearrangement joins TRBV10-3 to TRBJ2-1; no clear D. CDR3 residues: CAISESRPVSNEQFF. CDR3 coding DNA: TGTGCCATCAGTGAGTCCCGGCCGGTCAGCAATGAGCAGTTCTTC.